This T cell receptor beta chain was sequenced during a study of regulatory T cells in long-lasting Graves disease. Arm-PCR of CDR3 regions and iRepertoire HTBI primers were used to build TCR beta libraries. MiXCR was run by TCRdb on the multiplex PCR reads, yielding one entry per CDR3 protein. The sample has some 410,000 distinct CDR3 sequences, 15% to 20% seen once. Many counts were recorded for this clonotype. Time point indicated: newly diagnosed GD, antithyroid drugs for less than 3 months. PBMCs provided the RNA from which the TCR library was made. In Xi'an, China, an endocrinology department was the source of patients. There are 13 residues in the CDR3. Germline V gene sequence: CDR1 LNHNV, CDR2 YYDKDF (reference sequence). Trimming took off 2 bases at V and 3 bases at J, with 7 bases between the two ends. These data are also associated with another study on T cells in Graves' hyperthyroidism and ophthalmopathy.

Material: peripheral blood mononuclear cells (PBMCs), obtained at new diagnosis, from a patient treated with antithyroid drugs. V usage is TRBV15 and J usage is TRBJ2-5, with D perhaps TRBD2 (6 bases). The clonotype originates from a woman aged 25 to 45 with Graves disease. DNA of the CDR3: TGTGCCACCAGCAGATTAGCGGAAGAGACCCAGTACTTC. Its protein product is CATSRLAEETQYF.